These 5 T cell receptor beta chains were sequenced from one sample in a study of shared clonotypes between healthy human individuals. This table comes from immunoSEQ multiplex PCR, and its TCRdb copy is limited to in-frame clones, with some not included. Found here are some 1.5 million clones, around 95% of them singletons; the top ten hold over 1%. Specimen: naive CD4+ T cells sorted from blood. The subset was: CD45RA+ positively selected. The origin of the receptors is a man aged 25 to 40 in good health.

This chain joins TRBV19 and TRBJ2-7; D unresolved. V lost 5 bases to trimming and J lost 3 bases, with 5 bases between them. Germline V gives CDR1 LNHDA, CDR2 SQIVND (reference sequence). The CDR3 is made up of 11 amino acids. This CDR3 is CASSPYYEQYF. In nucleotides, the CDR3 is TGTGCCAGTAGTCCTTACTACGAGCAGTACTTC.

The chain joins TRBV2 to TRBJ2-2; 9 positions agree with TRBD2. The CDR3 has 15 amino acids. Trimming at V came to 6 bases and at J to 4 bases, leaving 6 bases not matched to a gene. CDR1 and CDR2 (germline): SNHLY, FYNNEI. The CDR3, as DNA: TGTGCCAGCAGCCGCGGGAGGGCGGTCACCGGGGAGCTGTTTTTT. Its translation is CASSRGRAVTGELFF. Supplemented by reference TRBV2 and TRBJ2-2, the full variable domain reads EPEVTQTPSHQVTQMGQEVILRCVPISNHLYFYWYRQILGQKVEFLVSFYNNEISEKSEIFDDQFSVERPDGSNFTLKIRSTKLEDSAMYFCASSRGRAVTGELFFGEGSRLTVL.

The chain links TRBV5-1 to TRBJ2-1; the match to TRBD2 covers 10 bases. Germline V gives CDR1 SGHRS, CDR2 YFSETQ. The CDR3 runs 15 residues. The trim removed 6 bases at V and 7 bases at J, leaving 10 bases unmatched. The CDR3 spells CASKKREGQGNEQFF. In nucleotides, the CDR3 is TGCGCCAGCAAAAAGCGGGAGGGCCAAGGAAATGAGCAGTTCTTC. Supplemented by reference TRBV5-1 and TRBJ2-1, the full variable domain reads KAGVTQTPRYLIKTRGQQVTLSCSPISGHRSVSWYQQTPGQGLQFLFEYFSETQRNKGNFPGRFSGRQFSNSRSEMNVSTLELGDSALYLCASKKREGQGNEQFFGPGTRLTVL.

The rearrangement links TRBV18 to TRBJ1-2; 7 positions match TRBD1. J was trimmed by 6 bases and V by 3 bases; bases with no gene match: 7. CDR1 KGHSH and CDR2 LQKENI come from the germline V gene. The CDR3 length is 14 residues. The CDR3 nucleotides read TGTGCCAGCTCACCGATCAGGGGGGTACATGGCTACACCTTC. Residues: CASSPIRGVHGYTF. The complete variable domain, with remaining parts taken from reference TRBV18 and TRBJ1-2, reads NAGVMQNPRHLVRRRGQEARLRCSPMKGHSHVYWYRQLPEEGLKFMVYLQKENIIDESGMPKERFSAEFPKEGPSILRIQQVVRGDSAAYFCASSPIRGVHGYTFGSGTRLTVV.

With respect to this clone: Distinct nucleotide sequences in the sample also encode this CDR3. V usage is TRBV28 and J usage is TRBJ2-5, with D unresolved. CDR1 MDHEN and CDR2 SYDVKM come from the germline V gene. V was cut by 5 bases and J by 7 bases, with 8 bases left in between. The length of the CDR3 is 11 residues. The CDR3 region is CASSLKGTQYF. The CDR3 bases are TGTGCCAGCAGTCTTAAGGGGACCCAGTACTTC.